Below are 26 T cell receptor beta chains sequenced from a single sample in a study of lymphopenia after photon versus proton radiotherapy. Sequencing was performed with immunoSEQ multiplex PCR; in TCRdb, only in-frame clones are kept and a portion is missing. This sample carries around 23,000 clones, about nine tenths of them seen once, and the ten largest clones take 7.5% to 9.5%. Source: peripheral blood, taken from a patient treated with proton-based radiotherapy. These receptors were obtained from a woman aged 70-85 years with pancreatic cancer. Some clones in this sample may be carry-over from other donors' samples.

V gene TRBV4-3 combines with J gene TRBJ2-5, with 9 bases lining up with TRBD2. Unmatched junction bases numbered 5, after V lost 2 bases and J lost 4 bases. Germline V gene data show CDR1 as LGHNA and CDR2 as YSLEER. The CDR3 is 15 amino acids. In DNA, the CDR3 is TGCGCCAGCAGCCAATCCTCAGCGGGAGGAGAGACCCAGTACTTC. The encoded protein is CASSQSSAGGETQYF.

This sequence joins TRBV5-1 and TRBJ2-1; 12 positions agree with TRBD1. Trimming cost V 6 bases and J 8 bases; bases outside gene matches: 9. The CDR3 is 15 amino acids. Germline CDR1 reads SGHRS; CDR2 reads YFSETQ. CDR3 residues: CASTTLGTGGHEQFF. The CDR3 coding sequence is TGCGCCAGCACCACCTTAGGGACAGGGGGCCATGAGCAGTTCTTC. The variable domain in full, completed from reference TRBV5-1 and TRBJ2-1, reads KAGVTQTPRYLIKTRGQQVTLSCSPISGHRSVSWYQQTPGQGLQFLFEYFSETQRNKGNFPGRFSGRQFSNSRSEMNVSTLELGDSALYLCASTTLGTGGHEQFFGPGTRLTVL.

The genes are TRBV19 and TRBJ2-7, with no clear D. The V end was cut by 3 bases, the J end by 5 bases, with 20 bases between. Per the germline V gene, CDR1 is LNHDA and CDR2 is SQIVND (reference sequence). The CDR3 contains 16 residues. The CDR3 sequence: CASSIKGWSVRDEQYF. CDR3 DNA: TGTGCCAGTAGTATCAAAGGTTGGAGTGTCCGGGACGAGCAGTACTTC.

The chain combines TRBV5-4 with TRBJ2-3; D is unresolved. From germline, CDR1 is SGHNT and CDR2 YYREEE (reference sequence). Trimming stripped 1 base from V and 6 bases from J, with 12 bases between. The CDR3 length is 14 residues. The CDR3 sequence is CASSLYGAEDTQYF. CDR3 nucleotide sequence: TGTGCCAGCAGCTTGTACGGAGCCGAGGATACGCAGTATTTT.

The chain recombines TRBV10-3 with TRBJ2-7, with unresolved D. The CDR3 runs to 13 residues. Per germline, CDR1 ENHRY and CDR2 SYGVKD. Deletions cut 3 bases from V and 1 base from J, with 7 bases between. CDR3 nucleotide sequence: TGTGCCATCAGTGACTTACCTTCCTACGAGCAGTACTTC. Its translation: CAISDLPSYEQYF.

This chain joins TRBV30 and TRBJ2-5; TRBD2 matches at 16 bases. The CDR3 contains 14 residues. V shed 7 bases, J shed 5 bases, and the junction held 4 bases outside the gene matches. Per the germline V gene, CDR1 is GTSNPN and CDR2 is SVGIG (reference sequence). CDR3 in DNA: TGTGCCTCCAGGGGACTAGCGGGGGGGGAGACCCAGTACTTC. It codes for CASRGLAGGETQYF.

CDR3 loop: CAISDSNRGPLGYTF. CDR3 nucleotides: TGTGCCATCAGTGACTCTAACAGGGGGCCGCTTGGCTACACCTTC. This chain uses TRBV10-3 with TRBJ1-2; 9 positions match TRBD1. The V segment lost 3 bases and the J segment 7 bases; nucleotides outside the gene matches: 9. This CDR3 has 15 residues. Germline loops: CDR1 ENHRY, CDR2 SYGVKD.

This chain connects TRBV7-2 to TRBJ2-5; 7 bases fit TRBD1. The germline V gene has CDR1 SGHTA and CDR2 FQGNSA. V shed 1 base, J shed 5 bases, and the junction held 7 bases outside the gene matches. The CDR3 totals 15 residues. DNA of the CDR3: TGTGCCAGCAGCTTAGATGGGACAGTTGTGGAGACCCAGTACTTC. It specifies CASSLDGTVVETQYF.

This chain's CDR3 is CASSFTGADYGYTF. As DNA, the CDR3 is TGCGCCAGCAGCTTTACAGGGGCGGACTATGGCTACACCTTC. This sequence joins TRBV5-1 and TRBJ1-2; 7 bases map to TRBD1. This CDR3 has 14 amino acids. V trimming: 2 bases; J trimming: 3 bases; junction bases outside the gene matches: 4. CDR1 is SGHRS and CDR2 is YFSETQ in the germline V gene. Full variable domain (rest looked up from reference TRBV5-1 and TRBJ1-2): KAGVTQTPRYLIKTRGQQVTLSCSPISGHRSVSWYQQTPGQGLQFLFEYFSETQRNKGNFPGRFSGRQFSNSRSEMNVSTLELGDSALYLCASSFTGADYGYTFGSGTRLTVV.

This chain links TRBV19 with TRBJ1-2; D gene unclear. Germline CDR1 LNHDA, CDR2 SQIVND (reference sequence). Trimming took off 5 bases at V and 3 bases at J, with 10 bases between the two ends. The CDR3 runs to 13 residues. The CDR3 spells CASSAGVDYGYTF. CDR3 nucleotides: TGTGCCAGTAGTGCGGGAGTTGACTATGGCTACACCTTC.

This clone was counted between two and nine times. DNA of the CDR3: TGTGCCCGAGGGACAGGGGGCTTCTACGAGCAGTACTTC. Its translation: CARGTGGFYEQYF. The gene calls are TRBV2 and TRBJ2-7; 12 positions agree with TRBD1. CDR1 is SNHLY and CDR2 is FYNNEI in the germline V gene. Trimming at V came to 11 bases and at J to 3 bases, leaving 5 bases not matched to a gene. This CDR3 is built from 13 residues.

This chain joins TRBV25-1 and TRBJ2-5; 9 bases agree with TRBD1. The CDR3 runs to 13 residues. J gave up 5 bases and V 6 bases, and 4 bases lay outside the gene matches. Germline V lookup: CDR1 MGHDK, CDR2 SYGVNS. The CDR3 here is CASRGQGRETQYF. The CDR3 DNA is TGTGCCAGCAGAGGACAGGGGAGGGAGACCCAGTACTTC.

The CDR3 is CASILRDRGYTGELFF. The CDR3 DNA reads TGTGCCAGCATCCTCCGGGACAGGGGTTACACCGGGGAGCTGTTTTTT. This rearrangement joins TRBV28 to TRBJ2-2; TRBD1 aligns across 10 bases. This CDR3 is 16 amino acids long. Trimming cost V 7 bases and J 3 bases; bases outside gene matches: 8. Germline V gene lookup returns CDR1 MDHEN and CDR2 SYDVKM.

In nucleotides, the CDR3 is TGTGCCAGTAGTATAGCGGGAGGTACCGCGAACACCGGGGAGCTGTTTTTT. It translates to CASSIAGGTANTGELFF. The rearrangement links TRBV19 to TRBJ2-2; the match to TRBD2 covers 7 bases. V lost 1 base and J lost 0; bases outside the gene matches: 5. The CDR3 is 17 residues long. Germline-derived CDR1 and CDR2 are LNHDA and SQIVND (reference sequence).

This clone was observed once. The chain recombines TRBV28 with TRBJ1-4, with unresolved D. Trimming removed 6 bases at V and 4 bases at J, with 18 bases between. Germline V gene sequence: CDR1 MDHEN, CDR2 SYDVKM. CDR3 length: 16 residues. CDR3 residues: CASRPVRRIINEKLFF. The CDR3 coding sequence is TGTGCCAGCAGGCCAGTAAGGCGGATTATTAATGAAAAACTGTTTTTT.

The chain employs TRBV18 and TRBJ1-6; D gene unclear. V gave up 2 bases and J gave up 6 bases, with 14 bases separating them. The CDR3 is 16 amino acids. From germline, CDR1 is KGHSH and CDR2 LQKENI. The CDR3 spells CASSPLTPGSNSPLHF. CDR3 nucleotide sequence: TGTGCCAGCTCACCATTGACGCCCGGGAGTAATTCACCCCTCCACTTT.

The V and J genes are TRBV10-3 and TRBJ1-3; 7 positions match TRBD1. The CDR3 runs to 15 residues. CDR1 ENHRY and CDR2 SYGVKD come from the germline V gene. V shed 6 bases and J 2 bases; nucleotides not matched to a gene: 7. CDR3 protein: CAIRSQGKAGNTIYF. The CDR3 DNA reads as TGTGCCATCAGATCACAGGGGAAAGCTGGAAACACCATATATTTT.

V usage is TRBV4-2 and J usage is TRBJ1-3; TRBD1 is a possible D gene (5 bases). The V end was cut by 8 bases, the J end by 0 bases, with 11 bases between. The CDR3 sequence is 14 residues long. Germline lookup yields CDR1 LGHNA and CDR2 YNFKEQ. The CDR3 DNA sequence: TGTGCCAGCTCCAGGGAAGACTCTGGAAACACCATATATTTT. Amino acid sequence: CASSREDSGNTIYF.

V and J are TRBV15 and TRBJ2-3; D ambiguous. CDR1 and CDR2 from the germline V gene are LNHNV and YYDKDF (reference sequence). This CDR3 region has 13 residues. V was shortened by 1 base and J by 8 bases, with 10 bases between the two germline ends. As DNA, the CDR3 is TGTGCCACCAGCAGAGGAAGGGCGAGTACGCAGTATTTT. Amino acid sequence: CATSRGRASTQYF.

This clone was seen only a few times. This chain joins TRBV10-1 and TRBJ1-5, with TRBD1 as a possible D gene (5 bases). Looked up from germline, CDR1 is WNHNN and CDR2 is SYGVQD (reference sequence). The CDR3 loop spans 14 amino acids. With 4 bases removed from V and 5 bases from J, the gap between germline ends came to 12 bases. CDR3 DNA: TGCGCCAGCAGTGCGTCAGGGACTGATCAGCCCCAGCATTTT. Translating gives CASSASGTDQPQHF.

The V and J genes are TRBV7-8 and TRBJ1-2; TRBD1 might be the D (5 bases). V lost 2 bases and J lost 4, with 11 bases in between. Germline V CDR1 and CDR2: SGHVS, FQNEAQ. This CDR3 comprises 14 residues. The CDR3 DNA is TGTGCCAGCAGCTTAACCAGGGAGGGCTATGGCTACACCTTC. Translation gives CASSLTREGYGYTF.

V and J are TRBV4-3 and TRBJ1-2; TRBD1 is a possible D gene (5 bases). There are 13 residues in the CDR3. CDR1 and CDR2 from the germline V gene are LGHNA and YSLEER. Trimming removed 1 base at V and 4 bases at J, with 7 bases between. In nucleotides, the CDR3 is TGCGCCAGCAGCCAAGGGAGGGGCTATGGCTACACCTTC. Amino acid sequence: CASSQGRGYGYTF.

The genes are TRBV7-9 and TRBJ2-7; possible D gene TRBD1, 6 bases. The CDR3 contains 16 residues. V dropped 1 base and J dropped 2 bases, with 15 bases sitting between them. Per germline, CDR1 SEHNR and CDR2 FQNEAQ (reference sequence). CDR3 sequence: CASSLGGGRVAYEQYF. Written as DNA, the CDR3 is TGTGCCAGCAGCTTAGGTGGGGGCAGGGTTGCCTACGAGCAGTACTTC.

This chain links TRBV28 with TRBJ2-2; 15 bases align to TRBD2. J was trimmed by 5 bases and V by 6 bases; bases with no gene match: 4. There are 16 residues in the CDR3. Germline V gene data show CDR1 as MDHEN and CDR2 as SYDVKM. CDR3 coding DNA: TGTGCCAGCAGCCCGGGACTAGCGGGAGGAACCGGGGAGCTGTTTTTT. Translation gives CASSPGLAGGTGELFF.

The chain links TRBV28 to TRBJ1-2; 7 bases are shared with TRBD1. Germline trimming cut 4 bases from V and 0 bases from J; bases unmatched to any gene: 8. CDR1 is MDHEN, CDR2 SYDVKM, per germline. There are 16 residues in the CDR3. The CDR3 DNA reads TGTGCCAGCAGTTCCCCGGCAGGGGGTTCTAACTATGGCTACACCTTC. It specifies CASSSPAGGSNYGYTF.

This clone was detected only a few times. The rearrangement joins TRBV7-2 to TRBJ2-1; 14 positions match TRBD2. Germline trimming cut 0 bases from V and 4 bases from J; bases unmatched to any gene: 8. Germline loops: CDR1 SGHTA, CDR2 FQGNSA. There are 19 residues in the CDR3. In nucleotides, the CDR3 is TGTGCCAGCAGCTTAGCGCCGGGGACTAGCGGGAGAGGTTACAATGAGCAGTTCTTC. It specifies CASSLAPGTSGRGYNEQFF.